These T cell receptor beta chains were read from a single sample in a study of vaccination and CD4 T cells after COVID-19. TCRdb independently ran MiXCR on the PCR reads; one entry per CDR3 protein. The sample has 20,000 to 25,000 distinct CDR3 sequences, roughly two fifths seen once. No cognate antigen is known for these TCRs. Material: CD4+ T cells from blood, cultured in vitro, obtained before SARS-CoV-2 vaccination. The receptors were sampled from a human donor who had recovered from COVID-19. Each CDR3 is given with its conserved first and last residue. Fields, in order: V gene, J gene, D gene, clone size, CDR3 DNA, CDR3 protein. A D gene is named only where the DNA matches it firmly. Some rows have no size entry. The others give once, few or many, or a class for an expanded clone.

TRBV7-2	TRBJ2-3	NA	NA	TGTGCCAGCAGCTTAGTGACTAACACAGATACGCAGTATTTT	CASSLVTNTDTQYF
TRBV7-2	TRBJ1-5	NA	NA	TGTGCCAGCAGCTCGAGGGGTACTCCCCAGCATTTT	CASSSRGTPQHF
TRBV19	TRBJ1-2	NA	NA	TGTGCCAGTAGTAGGGTCGATAATGGCTACACCTTC	CASSRVDNGYTF
TRBV2	TRBJ2-7	TRBD2	once	TGTGCCAGCACTCTCGGACTAGCGGGGGAGCAGTACTTC	CASTLGLAGEQYF
TRBV7-9	TRBJ2-5	NA	NA	TGTGCCAGCAGCTCGGACTACCCGGAGACCCAGTACTTC	CASSSDYPETQYF
TRBV25-1	TRBJ2-7	NA	NA	TGTGCCAGCAGTCGCCCAGGGAGCTCCTACGAGCAGTACTTC	CASSRPGSSYEQYF
TRBV12-3/TRBV12-4	TRBJ2-4	NA	NA	TGTGCCAGCACGACTCTAACCAAAAACATTCAGTACTTC	CASTTLTKNIQYF
TRBV9	TRBJ2-5	NA	NA	TGTGCCAGCAGCGTAGGGGTCAGCCAAGAGACCCAGTACTTC	CASSVGVSQETQYF
TRBV7-2	TRBJ2-2	TRBD1	NA	TGTGCCAGCAGCCGGACAGGGGTGAACACCGGGGAGCTGTTTTTT	CASSRTGVNTGELFF
TRBV29-1	TRBJ2-1	NA	NA	TGCAGCGGTACACTAGTTACCCATGAGCAGTTCTTC	CSGTLVTHEQFF
TRBV6-1	TRBJ1-1	NA	NA	TGTGCCAGCAGGCACAGGGTGCAGGGGAACACTGAAGCTTTCTTT	CASRHRVQGNTEAFF
TRBV2	TRBJ1-5	TRBD1	few	TGTGCCAGCAAGGGTGGAGGACAGGCTAGCAATCAGCCCCAGCATTTT	CASKGGGQASNQPQHF
TRBV19	TRBJ1-4	NA	NA	TGTGCCAGTAGTATTGGTTCGGGTGGTGCAGGGGACGAAAAACTGTTTTTT	CASSIGSGGAGDEKLFF
TRBV19	TRBJ2-4	TRBD1	few	TGTGCCAGTAGTTCTCACGACAGGGCAGCCAAAAACATTCAGTACTTC	CASSSHDRAAKNIQYF
TRBV28	TRBJ2-7	TRBD1	NA	TGTGCCAGCAACGAAGTCACAGGGGCATTCTACGAGCAGTACTTC	CASNEVTGAFYEQYF
TRBV4-2	TRBJ2-3	NA	NA	TGTGCCAGCAGCCAAGCGGGAACCGGGGTGACAGATACGCAGTATTTT	CASSQAGTGVTDTQYF
TRBV6-1	TRBJ1-6	TRBD1	NA	TGTGCCAGCAGCCACAGGGGAGGAGGTAATTCACCCCTCCACTTT	CASSHRGGGNSPLHF
TRBV10-1	TRBJ1-6	NA	NA	TGCGCCAGCAGCCGGGACCCGGAATCACCCCTCCACTTT	CASSRDPESPLHF
TRBV19	TRBJ2-6	NA	NA	TGTGCCAGTAACACTCGGGGTGCCTTTACCCACTCTGGGGCCAACGTCCTGACTTTC	CASNTRGAFTHSGANVLTF
TRBV11-1	TRBJ1-1	TRBD1	NA	TGTGCCAGCAGGTCAGCAGGGGGCATGAACACTGAAGCTTTCTTT	CASRSAGGMNTEAFF
TRBV6-1	TRBJ1-1	TRBD1	few	TGTGCCAGCAGTCGGGACAGGGTAAACAATGCTTTCTTT	CASSRDRVNNAFF
TRBV5-1	TRBJ2-3	NA	once	TGCGCCAGCAGCTTAGGGGCGACGGAGCTCATCCATACGCAGTATTTT	CASSLGATELIHTQYF
TRBV5-5	TRBJ1-2	NA	once	TGTGCCAGCAGCTTGGCATCCAACTATGGCTACACCTTC	CASSLASNYGYTF
TRBV6-5	TRBJ1-5	NA	NA	TGTGCCAGCAGTTTTAGGGTAGGGAGTCAGCCCCAGCATTTT	CASSFRVGSQPQHF
TRBV12-3/TRBV12-4	TRBJ2-1	TRBD1	NA	TGTGCCAGCAGTTTATTCGGACAGGGCGAGTTCTTC	CASSLFGQGEFF
TRBV10-2	TRBJ2-1	TRBD2	NA	TGCGCCAGCAGCGGACTAGCGGGAGCTGGAAATGAGCAGTTCTTC	CASSGLAGAGNEQFF
TRBV11-2	TRBJ1-5	TRBD1	few	TGTGCCAGCAGCCGGACAGGGGATCAGCCCCAGCATTTT	CASSRTGDQPQHF
TRBV19	TRBJ1-1	NA	few	TGTGCCAGTAGTACCCCCGGGGGGGACACTGAAGCTTTCTTT	CASSTPGGDTEAFF
TRBV5-4	TRBJ2-5	TRBD2	few	TGTGCCAGCAGCTTGGATCTAGCGGGAGGGCCGAGCCAAGAGACCCAGTACTTC	CASSLDLAGGPSQETQYF
TRBV7-9	TRBJ1-6	NA	NA	TGTGCCAGCAGCTTATTATCCTTGAATTCACCCCTCCACTTT	CASSLLSLNSPLHF
TRBV7-2	TRBJ2-1	TRBD2	NA	TGTGCCAGCAGCTTTAGCGGGGGGGCCCAAAATGAGCAGTTCTTC	CASSFSGGAQNEQFF
TRBV24-1	TRBJ2-1	NA	few	TGTGCCACCAGTGATCCCGGGACTGAATTTCACAATGAGCAGTTCTTC	CATSDPGTEFHNEQFF
TRBV20-1	TRBJ1-5	NA	few	TGCAGTGCTAGCAGGGGTTCTCCTCAGCCCCAGCATTTT	CSASRGSPQPQHF
TRBV4-3	TRBJ2-1	NA	NA	TGCGCCAGCAGCCTTGGCCGGGGGAGCTCCTACAATGAGCAGTTCTTC	CASSLGRGSSYNEQFF
TRBV4-3	TRBJ2-2	NA	NA	TGCGCCAGCAGCCAAGGCCAGGTACTGAACACCGGGGAGCTGTTTTTT	CASSQGQVLNTGELFF
TRBV7-9	TRBJ2-1	NA	NA	TGTGCCAGCACCAAAACGGGGTCTGTGAATGAGCAGTTCTTC	CASTKTGSVNEQFF
TRBV2	TRBJ2-1	NA	NA	TGTGCCAGCAGTGGTAGTGGTAGTTTCTACAATGAGCAGTTCTTC	CASSGSGSFYNEQFF
TRBV20-1	TRBJ1-6	NA	few	TGCAGTGCTAGAGATCAGGGTCGTAATTCACCCCTCCACTTT	CSARDQGRNSPLHF
TRBV27	TRBJ1-2	TRBD1	few	TGTGCCAGCAGTTCCTTAGGGACAGAAATCTACACCTTC	CASSSLGTEIYTF
TRBV11-3	TRBJ2-5	NA	NA	TGTGCCAGCGGCCCAGTCCTGGAGACCCAGTACTTC	CASGPVLETQYF
TRBV6-1	TRBJ2-6	NA	few	TGTGCCAGCAGCACAAGCTCTGGGGCCAACGTCCTGACTTTC	CASSTSSGANVLTF
TRBV11-3	TRBJ2-7	TRBD2	few	TGTGCCAGCAGCTTAGGCGGGACTAGCGGCGAGCAGTACTTC	CASSLGGTSGEQYF
TRBV28	TRBJ2-5	TRBD1	NA	TGTGCCAGCAGTTTATATTCCTTGACAGGGGCAGAGACCCAGTACTTC	CASSLYSLTGAETQYF
TRBV7-8	TRBJ1-1	NA	few	TGTGCCAGCAGCTTTCCGGACAAGACTGAAGCTTTCTTT	CASSFPDKTEAFF
TRBV6-2/TRBV6-3	TRBJ1-5	NA	few	TGTGCCAGCAGTCCGCTCGGGACGGTCAGCAATCAGCCCCAGCATTTT	CASSPLGTVSNQPQHF
TRBV2	TRBJ2-7	NA	NA	TGTGCCAGCAGTGAAATTCTGGAGCAGTACTTC	CASSEILEQYF
TRBV5-5	TRBJ1-5	NA	NA	TGTGCCAGCAGCTTGGGGCCGGGTAGCAATCAGCCCCAGCATTTT	CASSLGPGSNQPQHF
TRBV27	TRBJ2-7	NA	NA	TGTGCCAGCAGTTTATTCGCGAGGGACGACCGTTCCTACGAGCAGTACTTC	CASSLFARDDRSYEQYF
TRBV12-3/TRBV12-4	TRBJ2-7	NA	NA	TGTGCCAGCAGTCTCAGCATGACAGCCTACGAGCAGTACTTC	CASSLSMTAYEQYF
TRBV6-5	TRBJ1-5	NA	few	TGTGCCAGCAGTTACTCGTCTCAGGCCATCAATCAGCCCCAGCATTTT	CASSYSSQAINQPQHF
TRBV6-1	TRBJ1-2	TRBD1	few	TGTGCCAGCAGCACCACCGGGACAGGGGGCAGTCTTTATGGCTACACCTTC	CASSTTGTGGSLYGYTF